The entry below gives a single T cell receptor beta chain sequence along with its context. Genomic DNA of each subset was evenly split across several immunoSEQ plates. Original handling: As immunoSEQ supplied junction-only sequences (without quality scores), filtering differed. The repertoire was sequenced with immunoSEQ multiplex PCR; TCRdb's copy has only in-frame clones and lacks some. V and J calls and clone size follow that table, whereas D and trimming were derived from the DNA. The sample records around 300,000 clones, roughly 91% being singletons. The CDR3 is made up of 15 amino acids. CDR1 is MNHNY, CDR2 SVGAGI, per germline (reference sequence). Losses at the gene ends were 1 base for V and 5 bases for J; bases not matched to a gene: 8. These data originate in a study of shared clonotypes between healthy human individuals.

The J gene is TRBJ2-7, the V gene TRBV6-6; 7 bases match TRBD2. What was sequenced was memory CD8+ T cells sorted from blood. Subset noted: CD45RO+ cells pooled with CCR7-negative TemRA cells. The TCR originated in a man aged 18 to 29 in good health. The CDR3 region is CASSYLGGIGNEQYF. In DNA, the CDR3 is TGTGCCAGCAGTTACTTGGGGGGGATAGGTAACGAGCAGTACTTC.